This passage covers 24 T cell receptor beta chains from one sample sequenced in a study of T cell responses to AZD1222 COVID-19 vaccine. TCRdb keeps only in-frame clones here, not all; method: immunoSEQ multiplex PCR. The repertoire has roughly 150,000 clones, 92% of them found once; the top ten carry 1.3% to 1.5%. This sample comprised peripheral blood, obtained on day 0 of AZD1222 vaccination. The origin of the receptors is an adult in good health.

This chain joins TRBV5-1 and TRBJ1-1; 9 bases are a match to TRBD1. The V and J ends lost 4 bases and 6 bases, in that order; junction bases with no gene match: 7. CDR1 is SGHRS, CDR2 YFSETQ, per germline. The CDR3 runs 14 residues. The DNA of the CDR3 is TGCGCCAGCAGCCCGCGGACAGGGGACGCTGAAGCTTTCTTT. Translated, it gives CASSPRTGDAEAFF. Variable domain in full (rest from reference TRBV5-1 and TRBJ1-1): KAGVTQTPRYLIKTRGQQVTLSCSPISGHRSVSWYQQTPGQGLQFLFEYFSETQRNKGNFPGRFSGRQFSNSRSEMNVSTLELGDSALYLCASSPRTGDAEAFFGQGTRLTVV.

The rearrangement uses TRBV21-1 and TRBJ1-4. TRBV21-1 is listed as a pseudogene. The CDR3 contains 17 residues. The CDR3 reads CASSKRLKSSTNEKLFF. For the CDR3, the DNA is TGTGCCAGCAGCAAGAGGTTGAAAAGCTCAACTAATGAAAAACTGTTTTTT.

The CDR3 sequence is CALINLKVEVRTTNEKLFF. CDR3 nucleotides: TGTGCCCTAATAAACCTAAAAGTTGAGGTTCGAACAACTAATGAAAAACTGTTTTTT. The chain couples TRBV27 to TRBJ1-4; no definite D call. The germline V gene has CDR1 MNHEY and CDR2 SMNVEV (reference sequence). This CDR3 contains 19 residues. Trimming removed 11 bases from V and 0 bases from J, with 28 bases in between.

The chain's CDR3 is CASSFNPGGEETQYF. CDR3 nucleotides: TGTGCCAGCAGCTTTAATCCGGGAGGAGAAGAGACCCAGTACTTC. This sequence joins TRBV11-2 and TRBJ2-5; 7 nucleotides line up with TRBD2. CDR1 is SGHAT, CDR2 FQNNGV, per germline. This CDR3 has 15 amino acids. Germline trimming cut 3 bases from V and 3 bases from J; bases unmatched to any gene: 7. Filled out from reference TRBV11-2 and TRBJ2-5, the complete variable domain reads EAGVAQSPRYKIIEKRQSVAFWCNPISGHATLYWYQQILGQGPKLLIQFQNNGVVDDSQLPKDRFSAERLKGVDSTLKIQPAKLEDSAVYLCASSFNPGGEETQYFGPGTRLLVL.

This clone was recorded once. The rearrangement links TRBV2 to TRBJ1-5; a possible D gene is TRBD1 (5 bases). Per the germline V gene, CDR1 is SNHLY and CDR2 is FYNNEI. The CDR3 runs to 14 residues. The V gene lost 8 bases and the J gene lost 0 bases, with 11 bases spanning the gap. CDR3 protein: CASAWGYSNQPQHF. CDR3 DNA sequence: TGTGCCAGCGCGTGGGGGTATAGCAATCAGCCCCAGCATTTT. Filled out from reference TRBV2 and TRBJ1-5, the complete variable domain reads EPEVTQTPSHQVTQMGQEVILRCVPISNHLYFYWYRQILGQKVEFLVSFYNNEISEKSEIFDDQFSVERPDGSNFTLKIRSTKLEDSAMYFCASAWGYSNQPQHFGDGTRLSIL.

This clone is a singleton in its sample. The CDR3 here is CASSADRTYEQYF. The CDR3 DNA reads TGCGCCAGCAGCGCGGACCGCACCTACGAGCAGTACTTC. The chain couples TRBV4-1 to TRBJ2-7; no definite D call. V was trimmed by 5 bases and J by 2 bases, leaving 10 bases between them. Germline CDR1 MGHRA, CDR2 YSYEKL. This CDR3 region has 13 residues.

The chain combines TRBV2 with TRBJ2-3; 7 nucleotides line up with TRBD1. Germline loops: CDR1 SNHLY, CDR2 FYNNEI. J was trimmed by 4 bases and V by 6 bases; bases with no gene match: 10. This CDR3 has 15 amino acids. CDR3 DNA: TGTGCCAGCAGCGACCAATTGGGACAGCCAGATACGCAGTATTTT. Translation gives CASSDQLGQPDTQYF.

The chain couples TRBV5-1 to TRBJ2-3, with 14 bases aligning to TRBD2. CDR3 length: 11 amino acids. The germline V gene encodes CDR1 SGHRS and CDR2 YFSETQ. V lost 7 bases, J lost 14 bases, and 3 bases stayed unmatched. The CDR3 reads CASGLAGGRYF. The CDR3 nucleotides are TGCGCCAGCGGACTAGCGGGGGGTAGGTATTTT.

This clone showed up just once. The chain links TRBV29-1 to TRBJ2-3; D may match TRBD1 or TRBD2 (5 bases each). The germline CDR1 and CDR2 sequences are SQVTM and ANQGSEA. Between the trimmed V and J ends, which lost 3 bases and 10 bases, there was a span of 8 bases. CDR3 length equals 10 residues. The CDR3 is CSVEGTPQYF. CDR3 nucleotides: TGCAGCGTTGAGGGGACCCCGCAGTATTTT.

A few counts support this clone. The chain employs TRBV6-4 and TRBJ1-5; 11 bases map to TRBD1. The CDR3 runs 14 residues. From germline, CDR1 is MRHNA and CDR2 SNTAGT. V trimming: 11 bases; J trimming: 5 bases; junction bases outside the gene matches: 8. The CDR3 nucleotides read TGTGCCCGGATGGACAGGGGGCAGGATCAGCCCCAGCATTTT. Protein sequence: CARMDRGQDQPQHF.

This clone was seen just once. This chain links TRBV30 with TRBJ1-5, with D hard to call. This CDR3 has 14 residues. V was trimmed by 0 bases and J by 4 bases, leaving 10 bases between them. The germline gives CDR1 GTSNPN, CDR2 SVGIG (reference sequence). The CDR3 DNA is TGTGCCTGGAGTGTAGCGCAGTTAAATCAGCCCCAGCATTTT. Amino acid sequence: CAWSVAQLNQPQHF.

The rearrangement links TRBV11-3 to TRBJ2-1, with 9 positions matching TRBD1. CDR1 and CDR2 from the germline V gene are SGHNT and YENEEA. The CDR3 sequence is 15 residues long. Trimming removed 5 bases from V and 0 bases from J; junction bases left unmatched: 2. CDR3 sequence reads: CASSKQGASYNEQFF. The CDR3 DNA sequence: TGTGCCAGCAGCAAACAGGGGGCCTCCTACAATGAGCAGTTCTTC.

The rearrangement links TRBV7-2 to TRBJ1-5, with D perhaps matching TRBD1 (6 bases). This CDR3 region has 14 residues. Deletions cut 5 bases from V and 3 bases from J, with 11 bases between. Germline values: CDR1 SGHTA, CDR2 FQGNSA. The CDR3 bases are TGTGCCAGCAGCCAGACAGGTTACAATCAGCCCCAGCATTTT. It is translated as CASSQTGYNQPQHF.

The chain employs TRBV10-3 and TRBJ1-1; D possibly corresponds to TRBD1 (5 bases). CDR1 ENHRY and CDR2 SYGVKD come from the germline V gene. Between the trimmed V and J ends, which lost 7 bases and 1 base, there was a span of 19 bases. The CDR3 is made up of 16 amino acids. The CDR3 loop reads CAIMEGGAESNTEAFF. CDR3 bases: TGTGCCATCATGGAAGGAGGGGCAGAATCGAACACTGAAGCTTTCTTT.

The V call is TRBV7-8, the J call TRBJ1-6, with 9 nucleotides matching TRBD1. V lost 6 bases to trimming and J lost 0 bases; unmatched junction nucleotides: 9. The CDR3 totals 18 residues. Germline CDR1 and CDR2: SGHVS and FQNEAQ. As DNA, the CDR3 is TGTGCCAGCAGTTTAACAGGGGGCCTCAGCTCCTATAATTCACCCCTCCACTTT. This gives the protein CASSLTGGLSSYNSPLHF.

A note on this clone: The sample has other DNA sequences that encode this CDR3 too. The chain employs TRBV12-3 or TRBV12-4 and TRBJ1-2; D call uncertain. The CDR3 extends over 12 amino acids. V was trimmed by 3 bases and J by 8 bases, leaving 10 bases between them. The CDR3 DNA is TGTGCCAGCAGTTTCGGGCCAGAAGGCTACACCTTC. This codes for CASSFGPEGYTF.

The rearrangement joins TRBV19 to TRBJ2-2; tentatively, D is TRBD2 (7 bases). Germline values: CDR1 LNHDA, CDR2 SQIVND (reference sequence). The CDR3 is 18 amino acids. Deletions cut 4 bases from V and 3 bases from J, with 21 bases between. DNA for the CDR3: TGTGCCAGTAGTAACCCCTCGTGGGGGGGCGAGGACACCGGGGAGCTGTTTTTT. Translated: CASSNPSWGGEDTGELFF.

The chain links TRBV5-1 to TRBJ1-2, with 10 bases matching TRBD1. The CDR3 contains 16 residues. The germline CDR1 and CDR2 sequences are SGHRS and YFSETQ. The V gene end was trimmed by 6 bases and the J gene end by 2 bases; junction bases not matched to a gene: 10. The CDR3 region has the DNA TGCGCCAGCAAGGAATCCTTGGGACAGGGGAACTATGGCTACACCTTC. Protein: CASKESLGQGNYGYTF.

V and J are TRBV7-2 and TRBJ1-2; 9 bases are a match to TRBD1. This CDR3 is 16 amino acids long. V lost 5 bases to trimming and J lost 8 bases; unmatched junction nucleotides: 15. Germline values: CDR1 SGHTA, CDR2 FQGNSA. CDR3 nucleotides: TGTGCCAGCAGCCCCAACACCCCGGGACAGGGTATGGGCTACACCTTC. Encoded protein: CASSPNTPGQGMGYTF. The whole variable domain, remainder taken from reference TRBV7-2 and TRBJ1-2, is GAGVSQSPSNKVTEKGKDVELRCDPISGHTALYWYRQSLGQGLEFLIYFQGNSAPDKSGLPSDRFSAERTGGSVSTLTIQRTQQEDSAVYLCASSPNTPGQGMGYTFGSGTRLTVV.

CDR3 sequence: CASSLGTSGSLDEQFF. In DNA form, the CDR3 reads TGTGCCAGCAGCCTCGGGACTAGCGGGAGTTTAGATGAGCAGTTCTTC. The rearrangement joins TRBV28 to TRBJ2-1, with 14 bases that match TRBD2. This CDR3 spans 16 amino acids. The ends lost 6 bases at V and 8 bases at J; junction bases unmatched: 9. Germline lookup yields CDR1 MDHEN and CDR2 SYDVKM.

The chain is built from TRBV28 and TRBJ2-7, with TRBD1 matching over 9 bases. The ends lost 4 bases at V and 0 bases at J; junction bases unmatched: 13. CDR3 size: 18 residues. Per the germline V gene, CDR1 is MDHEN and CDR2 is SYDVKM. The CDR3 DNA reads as TGTGCCAGCAGTTCAGGGGACACCGACAGGGGGGGCTCCTACGAGCAGTACTTC. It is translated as CASSSGDTDRGGSYEQYF. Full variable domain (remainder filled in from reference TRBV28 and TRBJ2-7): DVKVTQSSRYLVKRTGEKVFLECVQDMDHENMFWYRQDPGLGLRLIYFSYDVKMKEKGDIPEGYSVSREKKERFSLILESASTNQTSMYLCASSSGDTDRGGSYEQYFGPGTRLTVT.

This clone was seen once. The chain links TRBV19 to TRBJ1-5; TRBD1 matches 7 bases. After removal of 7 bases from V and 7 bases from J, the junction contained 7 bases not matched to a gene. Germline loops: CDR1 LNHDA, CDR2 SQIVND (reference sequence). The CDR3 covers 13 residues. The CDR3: CASTDRERQPQHF. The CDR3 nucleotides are TGTGCCAGTACCGACAGGGAAAGGCAGCCCCAGCATTTT.

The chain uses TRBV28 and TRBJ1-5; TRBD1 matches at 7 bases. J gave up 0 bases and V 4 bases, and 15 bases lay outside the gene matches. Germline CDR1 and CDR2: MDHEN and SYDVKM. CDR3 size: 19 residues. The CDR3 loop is CASSSRDRAKFDSNQPQHF. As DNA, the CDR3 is TGTGCCAGCAGTTCAAGGGACAGAGCCAAATTTGATAGCAATCAGCCCCAGCATTTT.

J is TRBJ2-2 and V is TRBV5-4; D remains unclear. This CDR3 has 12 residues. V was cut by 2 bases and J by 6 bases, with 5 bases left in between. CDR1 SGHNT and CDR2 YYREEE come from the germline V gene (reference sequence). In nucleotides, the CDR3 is TGTGCCAGCAGCTTTGGTTCCGGGGAGCTGTTTTTT. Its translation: CASSFGSGELFF.